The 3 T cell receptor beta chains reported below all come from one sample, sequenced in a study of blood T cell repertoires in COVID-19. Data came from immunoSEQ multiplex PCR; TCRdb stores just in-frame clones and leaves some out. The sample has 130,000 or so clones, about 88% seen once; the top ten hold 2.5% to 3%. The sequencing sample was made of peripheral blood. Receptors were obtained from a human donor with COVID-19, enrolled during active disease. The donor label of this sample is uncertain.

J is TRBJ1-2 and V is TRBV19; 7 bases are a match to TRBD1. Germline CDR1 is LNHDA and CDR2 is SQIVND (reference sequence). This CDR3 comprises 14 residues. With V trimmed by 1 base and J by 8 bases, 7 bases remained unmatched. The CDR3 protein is CASSIVNRGRGYTF. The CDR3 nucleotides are TGTGCCAGTAGTATAGTAAACAGGGGAAGAGGCTACACCTTC.

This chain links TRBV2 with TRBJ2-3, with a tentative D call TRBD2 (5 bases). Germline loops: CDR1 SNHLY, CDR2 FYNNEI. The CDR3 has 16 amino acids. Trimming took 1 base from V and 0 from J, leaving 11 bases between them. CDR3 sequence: CASSEDGIWSTDTQYF. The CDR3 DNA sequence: TGTGCCAGCAGTGAAGACGGGATCTGGAGCACAGATACGCAGTATTTT.

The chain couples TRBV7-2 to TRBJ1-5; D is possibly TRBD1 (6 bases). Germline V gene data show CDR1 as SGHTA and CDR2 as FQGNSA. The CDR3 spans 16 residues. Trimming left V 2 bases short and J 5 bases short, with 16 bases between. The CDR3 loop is CASSLRAGVPHQPQHF. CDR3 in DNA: TGTGCCAGCAGCTTAAGGGCAGGGGTCCCTCATCAGCCCCAGCATTTT.